The table lists the clone carrying this TCR beta chain with a few counts. Antigen: not known. Donors in the study were healthy people who gave bone marrow. This entry comes from a study of cytomegalovirus exposure and HLA in healthy donors. Study-wide findings and caveats: Because they were indistinguishable, some V segments, including TRBV6-2 and TRBV6-3, were excluded.

Between the trimmed V and J ends, which lost 1 base and 2 bases, there was a span of 9 bases. The V gene's germline CDR1 is MGHRA and CDR2 YSYEKL. The CDR3 runs 15 residues. The PCR was carried out with 60 Vbeta primers and 13 Jbeta primers. Generated by immunoSEQ multiplex PCR, the TCRdb table keeps only in-frame clones and is missing some. The table includes around 130,000 clones, roughly 72% detected once. The source material was PBMCs. This clonotype was sampled from a woman aged 45-65 years in good health and CMV-seronegative. This chain links TRBV4-1 with TRBJ1-5; possibly TRBD1 for D (5 bases). CDR3 in DNA: TGCGCCAGCAGCCAAGGTCAGGGTGGCAATCAGCCCCAGCATTTT. It specifies CASSQGQGGNQPQHF.